The 26 T cell receptor beta chains listed next were all sequenced from one sample in a study of T cell responses to AZD1222 COVID-19 vaccine (dated by TCRdb to 2020 to 2023). The library was built by means of the immunoSEQ multiplex PCR assay. TCRdb limited this immuneACCESS table to in-frame rearrangements with V and J called. A share of clones is missing; checked studies link under half to unresolved V genes, and the rest is unexplained. For this sample the table gives roughly 18,000 clones, of which approximately 80% were detected only once. The ten top clones hold about 14% of the sample. This specimen's time point label, interpreted: about 28 days (+/-7) after the second vaccine dose. This material consisted of peripheral blood, taken 28 days after the second AZD1222 dose. All receptors derive from an adult who received the AZD1222 COVID-19 vaccine.

The chain couples TRBV11-3 to TRBJ2-2, with D perhaps matching TRBD2 (5 bases). Trimming pared 4 bases from V and 4 bases from J, leaving 10 bases between. The germline CDR1 and CDR2 sequences are SGHNT and YENEEA. The CDR3 runs 14 residues. DNA of the CDR3: TGTGCCAGCAGCTCCGGACTGGCCACCGGGGAGCTGTTTTTT. Its translation: CASSSGLATGELFF. The complete variable domain, with remaining parts taken from reference TRBV11-3 and TRBJ2-2, reads EAGVVQSPRYKIIEKKQPVAFWCNPISGHNTLYWYLQNLGQGPELLIRYENEEAVDDSQLPKDRFSAERLKGVDSTLKIQPAELGDSAVYLCASSSGLATGELFFGEGSRLTVL.

CDR3 residues: CASTYTGGGTEAFF. The CDR3 nucleotides read TGTGCCAGCACCTACACAGGGGGTGGGACTGAAGCTTTCTTT. The chain uses TRBV3-1 (or the pseudogene TRBV3-2) and TRBJ1-1; 8 bases align to TRBD1. Germline CDR1 and CDR2: LGHDT and YNNKEL (reference sequence). The CDR3 extends over 14 amino acids. With 7 bases clipped from V and 5 bases from J, the junction kept 9 bases outside the gene matches.

This clone was counted a few times. The chain recombines TRBV7-9 with TRBJ2-1, with TRBD1 matching 11 bases. The CDR3 length is 16 residues. J was trimmed by 5 bases and V by 5 bases; bases with no gene match: 8. The germline CDR1 and CDR2 sequences are SEHNR and FQNEAQ (reference sequence). CDR3 in DNA: TGTGCCAGCAGCCCCCCGGACAGGGGGCCGAACAATGAGCAGTTCTTC. Protein: CASSPPDRGPNNEQFF.

This clone occurred a few times. The rearrangement uses TRBV29-1 and TRBJ2-2; 12 nucleotides match TRBD2. CDR1 is SQVTM and CDR2 is ANQGSEA in the germline V gene. This CDR3 comprises 16 residues. Trimming removed 4 bases from V and 7 bases from J; junction bases left unmatched: 10. In DNA form, the CDR3 reads TGCAGCGTTGCAGCCTGGACTAGCGGGGAGGGCGGGGAGCTGTTTTTT. This translates into CSVAAWTSGEGGELFF.

The chain couples TRBV6-5 to TRBJ2-7; a possible D gene is TRBD2 (5 bases). Germline CDR1 reads MNHEY; CDR2 reads SVGAGI. This CDR3 is built from 12 residues. V was trimmed by 4 bases and J by 6 bases, leaving 10 bases between them. The CDR3 DNA follows: TGTGCCAGCAGTTCCCGGGCGGGCGAGCAGTACTTC. It translates to CASSSRAGEQYF.

V gene TRBV21-1 combines with J gene TRBJ2-2. TRBV21-1 is a listed pseudogene. This CDR3 has 12 residues. This chain's CDR3 is CASRNKGRELFF. DNA for the CDR3: TGTGCCAGCAGAAACAAGGGCAGGGAGCTGTTTTTT.

The rearrangement uses TRBV27 and TRBJ2-3; D perhaps matches TRBD2 (7 bases). The CDR3 runs 14 residues. The germline gives CDR1 MNHEY, CDR2 SMNVEV (reference sequence). V lost 5 bases and J 2 bases, leaving 11 bases between the germline ends. The CDR3 reads CASSLGGHTDTQYF. In DNA form, the CDR3 reads TGTGCCAGCAGTCTCGGGGGGCACACAGATACGCAGTATTTT.

The chain uses TRBV5-1 and TRBJ1-1; D is perhaps TRBD1 (6 bases). The germline V gene encodes CDR1 SGHRS and CDR2 YFSETQ. The V end was cut by 0 bases, the J end by 7 bases, with 10 bases between. The CDR3 runs to 13 residues. The CDR3 loop reads CASSLGQDSEAFF. The CDR3 coding sequence is TGCGCCAGCAGCTTGGGACAGGATAGTGAAGCTTTCTTT.

The V gene is TRBV5-4, the J gene TRBJ1-1, with D tentatively TRBD1 (5 bases). CDR1 is SGHNT and CDR2 is YYREEE in the germline V gene (reference sequence). The V end was cut by 2 bases, the J end by 0 bases, with 14 bases between. The CDR3 runs to 16 residues. CDR3 nucleotides: TGTGCCAGCAGCTTTCAGGGAAGAACCATGAACACTGAAGCTTTCTTT. Its translation: CASSFQGRTMNTEAFF.

This clone has only a few counts. The rearrangement joins TRBV7-8 to TRBJ2-1, with D possibly matching TRBD2 (7 bases). Germline V lookup: CDR1 SGHVS, CDR2 FQNEAQ. The V and J ends lost 5 bases and 15 bases respectively, with 23 bases between them. CDR3 length equals 14 residues. The CDR3 protein is CASSLVGGPRRAFF. CDR3 bases: TGTGCCAGCAGCCTGGTGGGGGGGCCAAGGAGGGCGTTCTTC.

This clone was picked up one time. The chain recombines TRBV7-9 with TRBJ1-5; 9 positions agree with TRBD1. J gave up 6 bases and V 1 base, and 4 bases lay outside the gene matches. Looked up from germline, CDR1 is SEHNR and CDR2 is FQNEAQ (reference sequence). The CDR3 loop spans 15 amino acids. CDR3 in amino acids: CASSLDGTGSQPQHF. DNA for the CDR3: TGTGCCAGCAGCTTAGATGGGACAGGGAGTCAGCCCCAGCATTTT.

As concerns this clone: A junction boundary mismatches the germline segment, possibly from a read error. This chain joins TRBV27 and TRBJ2-7; 7 positions agree with TRBD1. CDR1 and CDR2 from the germline V gene are MNHEY and SMNVEV (reference sequence). This CDR3 has 12 amino acids. CDR3 bases: TGTGCCAGCAGTTCGGACGCCGGGACAGAAATCTTC. It translates to CASSSDAGTEIF.

This clone was recorded a few times. This chain links TRBV6-5 with TRBJ1-2, with D unclear. With 0 bases removed from V and 8 bases from J, the gap between germline ends came to 10 bases. Germline CDR1 MNHEY, CDR2 SVGAGI. CDR3 length equals 13 residues. As DNA, the CDR3 is TGTGCCAGCAGTTACTCAGGGAGTAGAGGCTACACCTTC. Residues: CASSYSGSRGYTF.

The J gene is TRBJ1-1, the V gene TRBV4-3; D not resolved. V shed 4 bases and J shed 1 base, with 7 bases lying between them. The CDR3 loop spans 13 amino acids. Germline lookup yields CDR1 LGHNA and CDR2 YSLEER. The CDR3 DNA is TGCGCCAGCAGCCCCCGAGGGAACACTGAAGCTTTCTTT. Amino acids: CASSPRGNTEAFF.

V is TRBV6-2 or TRBV6-3 and J is TRBJ1-2, with D perhaps TRBD1 (6 bases). From germline, CDR1 is MNHEY and CDR2 SVGEGT. The CDR3 has 13 residues. V was cut by 4 bases and J by 8 bases, with 14 bases left in between. CDR3 amino acids: CASSWGGARGYTF. For the CDR3, the DNA is TGTGCCAGCAGTTGGGGGGGGGCGAGGGGCTACACCTTC.

The J gene is TRBJ1-2, the V gene TRBV7-2; the D gene is possibly TRBD1 (5 bases). V was trimmed by 1 base and J by 3 bases, leaving 15 bases between them. The CDR3 consists of 16 residues. The V gene's germline CDR1 is SGHTA and CDR2 FQGNSA. This CDR3 reads CASSLVGGALDYGYTF. The DNA of the CDR3 is TGTGCCAGCAGCTTAGTGGGAGGGGCACTGGACTATGGCTACACCTTC.

This chain joins TRBV5-1 and TRBJ2-2; 9 bases agree with TRBD1. This CDR3 contains 16 residues. The junction had 9 bases not matched to a gene; V was cut back by 2 bases and J by 7 bases. The germline gives CDR1 SGHRS, CDR2 YFSETQ. The CDR3 DNA sequence: TGCGCCAGCAGCTTACAGGGGGCGCGCAAAGTCGGGGAGCTGTTTTTT. Translation: CASSLQGARKVGELFF.

The chain links TRBV4-1 to TRBJ2-7; TRBD1 or TRBD2 may be the D gene (6 bases each). Trimming removed 5 bases from V and 5 bases from J, with 13 bases in between. This CDR3 has 13 residues. Germline-derived CDR1 and CDR2 are MGHRA and YSYEKL. CDR3 loop: CASSEGGLDEQYF. CDR3 nucleotides: TGCGCCAGCAGCGAAGGGGGGCTTGACGAGCAGTACTTC.

This chain connects TRBV4-1 to TRBJ1-5; possible D gene TRBD1, 6 bases. This CDR3 region has 14 residues. Germline values: CDR1 MGHRA, CDR2 YSYEKL. V gave up 6 bases and J gave up 4 bases, with 13 bases separating them. CDR3 bases: TGCGCCAGCAGTCCGGACAGCTTTAATCAGCCCCAGCATTTT. Amino acids: CASSPDSFNQPQHF.

V usage is TRBV5-6 and J usage is TRBJ2-5; 13 bases agree with TRBD2. Germline V gene lookup returns CDR1 SGHDT and CDR2 YYEEEE. The CDR3 is 16 amino acids. Germline trimming cut 4 bases from V and 1 base from J; bases unmatched to any gene: 4. CDR3 protein: CASSGTSGVFQETQYF. CDR3 sequence (DNA): TGTGCCAGCAGCGGGACTAGCGGGGTTTTCCAAGAGACCCAGTACTTC.

This chain links TRBV3-1 (or the pseudogene TRBV3-2) with TRBJ1-2, with 9 bases that match TRBD1. V shed 4 bases, J shed 5 bases, and the junction held 2 bases outside the gene matches. The CDR3 loop spans 13 amino acids. CDR1 is LGHDT and CDR2 is YNNKEL in the germline V gene (reference sequence). The CDR3 coding sequence is TGTGCCAGCAGCCGGGACAGGGAGTATGGCTACACCTTC. Its translation: CASSRDREYGYTF.

The sample holds a few counts of this clone. V and J are TRBV27 and TRBJ1-2, with 8 nucleotides matching TRBD1. The CDR3 is 14 amino acids. The J segment lost 0 bases and the V segment lost 5 bases, leaving 2 bases of the junction unmatched. CDR1 and CDR2 from the germline V gene are MNHEY and SMNVEV (reference sequence). The CDR3 bases are TGTGCCAGCAGTCTACAGGGGGCTAACTATGGCTACACCTTC. Translation gives CASSLQGANYGYTF.

In DNA form, the CDR3 reads TGTGCCAGCAGCCAAACGCAGCTGAATCAGCCCCAGCATTTT. It specifies CASSQTQLNQPQHF. V gene TRBV28 combines with J gene TRBJ1-5; D uncertain. V lost 6 bases to trimming and J lost 4 bases, with 13 bases between them. CDR1 is MDHEN, CDR2 SYDVKM, per germline. The CDR3 sequence is 14 residues long.

The chain joins TRBV18 to TRBJ2-1; 12 nucleotides agree with TRBD1. This CDR3 is 15 amino acids long. Per the germline V gene, CDR1 is KGHSH and CDR2 is LQKENI. The ends lost 3 bases at V and 7 bases at J; junction bases unmatched: 4. CDR3 in amino acids: CASSPGTGGRNEQFF. In nucleotides, the CDR3 is TGTGCCAGCTCACCCGGGACAGGGGGCAGGAATGAGCAGTTCTTC. Using reference TRBV18 and TRBJ2-1 for the parts outside the CDR3, the full variable domain is NAGVMQNPRHLVRRRGQEARLRCSPMKGHSHVYWYRQLPEEGLKFMVYLQKENIIDESGMPKERFSAEFPKEGPSILRIQQVVRGDSAAYFCASSPGTGGRNEQFFGPGTRLTVL.

The rearrangement uses TRBV19 and TRBJ1-5; TRBD1 might be the D (5 bases). The CDR3 consists of 13 residues. The germline V gene has CDR1 LNHDA and CDR2 SQIVND (reference sequence). Trimming removed 4 bases at V and 5 bases at J, with 9 bases between. The CDR3, as DNA: TGTGCCAGTAGTAGGGGGTTCCATCAGCCCCAGCATTTT. It specifies CASSRGFHQPQHF.

In nucleotides, the CDR3 is TGTGCCAGCAGCCGGAGCGGGGGGACCTACGAGCAGTACTTC. It specifies CASSRSGGTYEQYF. The rearrangement joins TRBV7-2 to TRBJ2-7; 9 nucleotides align to TRBD2. Germline V CDR1 and CDR2: SGHTA, FQGNSA. Trimming took 5 bases from V and 2 from J; bases not matched to a gene: 4. The CDR3 totals 14 residues. The whole variable domain, filled in from reference TRBV7-2 and TRBJ2-7, reads GAGVSQSPSNKVTEKGKDVELRCDPISGHTALYWYRQSLGQGLEFLIYFQGNSAPDKSGLPSDRFSAERTGGSVSTLTIQRTQQEDSAVYLCASSRSGGTYEQYFGPGTRLTVT.